This TCR beta chain was sequenced for a study of T cells in localized non-small cell lung cancer. The CDR3 runs 17 residues. V dropped 3 bases and J dropped 0; count of bases not matched to a gene: 5. Germline V gene sequence: CDR1 MNHNS, CDR2 SASEGT. The table came from immunoSEQ multiplex PCR; TCRdb's copy has only in-frame clones and leaves some out. The table lists around 91,000 clones, approximately 86% of them singletons. This chain connects TRBV6-1 to TRBJ2-1; 10 bases fit TRBD2. Sequenced material: peripheral blood, taken before any cancer treatment. This TCR derives from a man aged 35 to 69 with stage I squamous cell lung carcinoma. In DNA form, the CDR3 reads TGTGCCAGCAGTGAGTCGGCTAGCGGGGGCTCCTACAATGAGCAGTTCTTC. Its translation is CASSESASGGSYNEQFF.